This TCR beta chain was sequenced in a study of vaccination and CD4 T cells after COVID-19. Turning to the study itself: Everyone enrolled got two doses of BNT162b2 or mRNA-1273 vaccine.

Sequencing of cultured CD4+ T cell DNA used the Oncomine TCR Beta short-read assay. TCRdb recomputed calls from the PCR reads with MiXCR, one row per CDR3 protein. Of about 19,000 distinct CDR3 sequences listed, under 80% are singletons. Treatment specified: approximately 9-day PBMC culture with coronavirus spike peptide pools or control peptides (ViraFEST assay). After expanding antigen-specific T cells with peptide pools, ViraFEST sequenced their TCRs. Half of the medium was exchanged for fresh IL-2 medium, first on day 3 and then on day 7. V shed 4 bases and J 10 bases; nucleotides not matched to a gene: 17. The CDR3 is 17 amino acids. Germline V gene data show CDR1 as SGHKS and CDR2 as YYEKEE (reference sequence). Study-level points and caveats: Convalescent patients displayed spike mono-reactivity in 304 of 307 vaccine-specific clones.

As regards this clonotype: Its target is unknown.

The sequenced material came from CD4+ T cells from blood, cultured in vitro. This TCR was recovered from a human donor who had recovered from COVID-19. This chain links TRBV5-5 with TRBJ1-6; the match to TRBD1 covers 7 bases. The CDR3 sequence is CASSRGSINRGASPLHF. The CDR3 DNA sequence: TGTGCCAGCAGCCGGGGGAGTATTAACAGGGGAGCATCACCCCTCCACTTT.